What follows are 15 T cell receptor beta chains derived from one specimen sequenced in a study of T cell clonality in common variable immunodeficiency. For these receptors, no antigen is known. The data were produced by immunoSEQ multiplex PCR, yet TCRdb's version contains in-frame clones alone and is incomplete. This sample comprises approximately 17,000 clones, none seen once only. Broader study findings: Reportedly, TCR beta sequences from common variable immunodeficiency showed fewer deletions and N-nucleotide insertions.

The specimen was peripheral blood mononuclear cells. All receptors come from a human donor with common variable immunodeficiency.

The sample holds a few counts of this clone. The CDR3 sequence: CASSLPSNSPLHF. CDR3 bases read: TGTGCCAGCAGCTTACCCAGTAATTCACCC. V gene TRBV7-9 combines with J gene TRBJ1-6; D unresolved. The sequence runs out 3 residues before the end of the CDR3; the remainder is reconstructed from the germline J gene. V lost 2 bases, J lost 6 bases, and 5 bases lay in between. The CDR3 extends over 13 amino acids. Germline CDR1 SEHNR, CDR2 FQNEAQ (reference sequence).

This clone was counted at least ten times. Read sequence stops 3 residues before the CDR3 end, and the germline J gene provides the missing end. The rearrangement links TRBV10-3 to TRBJ2-3; the match to TRBD2 covers 14 bases. Germline values: CDR1 ENHRY, CDR2 SYGVKD. Unmatched junction bases numbered 5, after V lost 3 bases and J lost 6 bases. This CDR3 spans 16 amino acids. The CDR3 sequence: CAISDPGTSGSDTQYF. CDR3 bases read: TGTGCCATCAGTGACCCCGGGACTAGCGGGAGTGATACG.

This clone has more than one count but fewer than ten. From the germline J gene comes the end of the CDR3, since the read stops 3 residues before it. The V call is TRBV7-9, the J call TRBJ1-1, with D possibly being TRBD1 (6 bases). The germline gives CDR1 SEHNR, CDR2 FQNEAQ (reference sequence). The CDR3 runs 13 residues. Trimming cost V 10 bases and J 0 bases, with 12 bases left between them. CDR3: CATPGGLNTEAFF. The sequenced CDR3 bases are TGTGCCACCCCGGGGGGGCTGAACACTGAA. Filled out from reference TRBV7-9 and TRBJ1-1, the complete variable domain reads DTGVSQNPRHKITKRGQNVTFRCDPISEHNRLYWYRQTLGQGPEFLTYFQNEAQLEKSRLLSDRFSAERPKGSFSTLEIQRTEQGDSAMYLCATPGGLNTEAFFGQGTRLTVV.

Of note for this clone: From the germline J gene comes the end of the CDR3, since the read stops 3 residues before it. The genes are TRBV19 and TRBJ2-1, with D possibly matching TRBD2 (6 bases). Trimming left V 5 bases short and J 6 bases short, with 14 bases between. Germline lookup yields CDR1 LNHDA and CDR2 SQIVND (reference sequence). The length of the CDR3 is 14 residues. This CDR3 reads CASSGRDSRNEQFF. Incomplete CDR3 DNA: TGTGCCAGTAGTGGGCGGGACTCGCGCAATGAG.

A remark on this clone: The observed sequence ends 3 residues before the CDR3 terminus, with the missing tail filled in from the germline J gene. The chain has TRBV7-9 and TRBJ2-5; TRBD1 matches 7 bases. Germline loops: CDR1 SEHNR, CDR2 FQNEAQ (reference sequence). J lost 2 bases, V lost 5 bases, and 5 bases had no gene match. The CDR3 spans 14 residues. The covered CDR3 bases are TGTGCCAGCAGCCTTACAGGGGTACAAGAGACC. Translation: CASSLTGVQET. The complete CDR3 sequence is CASSLTGVQETQYF.

This clone turned up a few times. The read ends 3 residues early relative to the CDR3; the germline J gene fills the gap. This chain joins TRBV5-1 and TRBJ2-3; the D is unclear. The CDR3 is 14 amino acids. The ends were cut back, 0 bases at V and 2 bases at J, with 7 bases in the middle. Germline CDR1 and CDR2: SGHRS and YFSETQ. The sequenced part of the CDR3 DNA is TGCGCCAGCAGCTTGGAACAGCTCACAGATACG. The encoded protein is CASSLEQLTDT. The whole CDR3 reads CASSLEQLTDTQYF.

The table lists this clone with a few counts. The CDR3 goes on 3 residues after the read ends, and that part is filled in from the germline J gene. The J gene is TRBJ1-1, the V gene TRBV18; D uncertain. The CDR3 has 13 amino acids. Per germline, CDR1 KGHSH and CDR2 LQKENI. V was trimmed by 3 bases and J by 2 bases, leaving 7 bases between them. CDR3 DNA (partial): TGTGCCAGCTCACCGTCGTTCAACACTGAA. Protein product: CASSPSFNTE. The full CDR3 reads CASSPSFNTEAFF.

This clone is medium-sized within its sample. The read stops 3 residues short of the end of the CDR3; the missing end is completed from the germline J gene. This sequence joins TRBV28 and TRBJ1-2; D unresolved. CDR1 MDHEN and CDR2 SYDVKM come from the germline V gene. This CDR3 region has 13 residues. V was clipped by 4 bases and J by 2 bases, with 8 bases between them. The covered CDR3 bases are TGTGCCAGCAGTTCGACGGGGAACTATGGC. It specifies CASSSTGNYG. The entire CDR3 reads CASSSTGNYGYTF.

To note about this clone: The read ends 3 residues shy of where the CDR3 ends; the end is completed using the germline J gene. The genes are TRBV18 and TRBJ1-2, with TRBD1 matching over 9 bases. The CDR3 runs 16 residues. CDR1 KGHSH and CDR2 LQKENI come from the germline V gene. J was trimmed by 5 bases and V by 3 bases; bases with no gene match: 10. The CDR3 is CASSPPLGQGLYGYTF. The DNA read from the CDR3 is TGTGCCAGCTCACCCCCGTTGGGACAGGGTTTATATGGC. The variable domain in full, completed from reference TRBV18 and TRBJ1-2, reads NAGVMQNPRHLVRRRGQEARLRCSPMKGHSHVYWYRQLPEEGLKFMVYLQKENIIDESGMPKERFSAEFPKEGPSILRIQQVVRGDSAAYFCASSPPLGQGLYGYTFGSGTRLTVV.

This clone came up a few times. The sequence runs out 3 residues before the end of the CDR3; the remainder is reconstructed from the germline J gene. The V and J genes are TRBV18 and TRBJ1-2, with TRBD1 identical over 9 bases. CDR1 and CDR2 from the germline V gene are KGHSH and LQKENI. The CDR3 runs to 15 residues. The J segment lost 4 bases and the V segment lost 0 bases, leaving 3 bases of the junction unmatched. CDR3: CASSPPGQGSYGYTF. The sequenced part of the CDR3 DNA is TGTGCCAGCTCACCACCCGGACAGGGGAGCTATGGC.

This clone was observed many times. The missing CDR3 end, 3 residues past where the read stops, is filled in from the germline J gene. The rearrangement links TRBV20-1 to TRBJ2-2; D gene ambiguous. With 3 bases removed from V and 7 bases from J, the gap between germline ends came to 12 bases. The germline CDR1 and CDR2 sequences are DFQATT and SNEGSKA (reference sequence). The CDR3 sequence is 13 residues long. The DNA read from the CDR3 is TGCAGTGCTAGGGGCCCTACGGACGGGGAG. This encodes CSARGPTDGE. In full, the CDR3 reads CSARGPTDGELFF.

This clone appeared a few times. The missing CDR3 end, 3 residues past where the read stops, is filled in from the germline J gene. The rearrangement joins TRBV7-2 to TRBJ1-2; 8 positions agree with TRBD1. With 3 bases clipped from V and 2 bases from J, the junction kept 2 bases outside the gene matches. The CDR3 has 14 amino acids. Germline V gives CDR1 SGHTA, CDR2 FQGNSA. The DNA read from the CDR3 is TGTGCCAGCAGCTTCAGGGGGCGCAACTATGGC. It encodes CASSFRGRNYG. Given in full, the CDR3 is CASSFRGRNYGYTF.

This clone has a count of ten or more. Read data end 3 residues before the CDR3 end; the end is taken from the germline J gene. The chain employs TRBV19 and TRBJ2-4, with a possible D match to TRBD1 (6 bases). Germline V gene sequence: CDR1 LNHDA, CDR2 SQIVND (reference sequence). The V gene lost 8 bases and the J gene lost 0 bases, with 8 bases spanning the gap. CDR3 length equals 13 residues. The part of the CDR3 DNA that was read is TGTGCCAGTCAGGGGATAGCCAAAAACATT. Protein: CASQGIAKNI. Given in full, the CDR3 is CASQGIAKNIQYF.

CDR3 amino acids: CASSAQSGTGYGYTF. CDR3 DNA (partial): TGTGCCAGCAGCGCCCAATCCGGGACAGGGTATGGC. This chain uses TRBV7-2 with TRBJ1-2, with 9 bases that match TRBD1. Read coverage stops 3 residues before the CDR3 terminus; the germline J gene supplies the remainder. The CDR3 spans 15 residues. The germline V gene encodes CDR1 SGHTA and CDR2 FQGNSA. Trimming cost V 5 bases and J 5 bases; bases outside gene matches: 9.

This clone showed up just a few times. Coverage ceases 3 residues before the CDR3 finishes, and the germline J gene fills in the end. The rearrangement uses TRBV20-1 and TRBJ2-3; 9 bases align to TRBD1. Unmatched junction bases numbered 8, after V lost 4 bases and J lost 3 bases. This CDR3 has 15 amino acids. Germline V gives CDR1 DFQATT, CDR2 SNEGSKA (reference sequence). The sequenced part of the CDR3 DNA is TGCAGTGCTACCCTAACAGGGGGCCTAACAGATACG. Its translation: CSATLTGGLTDT. The entire CDR3 sequence reads CSATLTGGLTDTQYF.